Below, 30 T cell receptor beta chains from the same sample are listed, as sequenced in a study of blood T cell repertoires in COVID-19. Repertoires were generated with immunoSEQ multiplex PCR, while TCRdb's copy carries only in-frame clones and drops some. The top ten hold 7.5% of the sample, which has some 250,000 clones, about four fifths seen once. The sample comprised peripheral blood. Receptor source: a woman of 80 years or more with COVID-19, enrolled during active disease.

This clone was seen once. The chain employs TRBV2 and TRBJ2-3, with D perhaps TRBD1 (5 bases). The CDR3 has 15 residues. Trimming took 4 bases from V and 3 from J, leaving 14 bases between them. Germline-derived CDR1 and CDR2 are SNHLY and FYNNEI. The CDR3 reads CASSGWGEGTDTQYF. The DNA for the CDR3 is TGTGCCAGCAGTGGATGGGGCGAAGGGACAGATACGCAGTATTTT.

J is TRBJ1-2 and V is TRBV6-1, with D tentatively TRBD1 (5 bases). Germline V gene data show CDR1 as MNHNS and CDR2 as SASEGT. This CDR3 is built from 16 residues. V lost 1 base and J 8 bases, leaving 20 bases between the germline ends. CDR3 amino acids: CASSEGRTMGGVGYTF. The CDR3 coding sequence is TGTGCCAGCAGTGAAGGGAGGACAATGGGGGGAGTAGGCTACACCTTC.

Worth noting for this clone: Other DNA sequences of this sample code for an identical CDR3. The chain is built from TRBV9 and TRBJ2-5; possible D gene TRBD1, 6 bases. V lost 4 bases to trimming and J lost 2 bases, with 12 bases between them. The germline CDR1 and CDR2 sequences are SGDLS and YYNGEE. The CDR3 is made up of 14 amino acids. The CDR3, as DNA: TGTGCCAGCAGCCTATCGGACAGACAAGAGACCCAGTACTTC. Its protein is CASSLSDRQETQYF.

The CDR3 nucleotides read TGTGCCACCAGCAGAGACGCCAGGGCTTCTCAGCCCCAGCATTTT. Encoded protein: CATSRDARASQPQHF. The chain combines TRBV15 with TRBJ1-5; perhaps TRBD1 as D (5 bases). V was cut by 0 bases and J by 6 bases, with 12 bases left in between. Germline V gene data show CDR1 as LNHNV and CDR2 as YYDKDF (reference sequence). The CDR3 has 15 residues.

This clone was seen a single time. This chain uses TRBV6-5 with TRBJ1-3; unclear D gene. Trimming took 4 bases from V and 7 from J, leaving 5 bases between them. The CDR3 is 11 amino acids. Germline CDR1 MNHEY, CDR2 SVGAGI. Written as DNA, the CDR3 is TGTGCCAGCAGTTCAGTTAACACCATATATTTT. This sequence encodes CASSSVNTIYF.

This chain connects TRBV7-3 to TRBJ1-2; 8 bases align to TRBD1. The length of the CDR3 is 13 residues. The germline gives CDR1 SGHTA, CDR2 FQGTGA. J was trimmed by 4 bases and V by 4 bases; bases with no gene match: 2. CDR3 sequence (DNA): TGTGCCAGCAGCTCGGGACAGGTCTATGGCTACACCTTC. It encodes CASSSGQVYGYTF.

In its sample, this clone was seen a few times. This chain joins TRBV5-1 and TRBJ1-1; unclear D gene. CDR1 and CDR2 from the germline V gene are SGHRS and YFSETQ. CDR3 length equals 13 residues. Trimming removed 0 bases at V and 8 bases at J, with 11 bases between. In DNA, the CDR3 is TGCGCCAGCAGCTTGGCCGGGTCAGCCGAAGCTTTCTTT. Its translation is CASSLAGSAEAFF.

V is TRBV18 and J is TRBJ2-3; D is possibly TRBD1 (6 bases). This CDR3 is 15 amino acids long. Looked up from germline, CDR1 is KGHSH and CDR2 is LQKENI. Trimming removed 3 bases at V and 3 bases at J, with 13 bases between. The CDR3 DNA reads as TGTGCCAGCTCACCGGTTCTACAGGGAACAGATACGCAGTATTTT. Encoded protein: CASSPVLQGTDTQYF.

CDR3 sequence reads: CASSTGTSGSNEQFF. CDR3 bases: TGTGCCAGCAGCACAGGGACTAGCGGGAGTAATGAGCAGTTCTTC. This chain joins TRBV5-5 and TRBJ2-1, with 14 bases identical to TRBD2. The length of the CDR3 is 15 residues. Per the germline V gene, CDR1 is SGHKS and CDR2 is YYEKEE (reference sequence). After removal of 4 bases from V and 7 bases from J, the junction contained 4 bases not matched to a gene. The variable domain in full, with the rest retrieved from reference TRBV5-5 and TRBJ2-1, is DAGVTQSPTHLIKTRGQQVTLRCSPISGHKSVSWYQQVLGQGPQFIFQYYEKEERGRGNFPDRFSARQFPNYSSELNVNALLLGDSALYLCASSTGTSGSNEQFFGPGTRLTVL.

This sequence joins TRBV5-1 and TRBJ2-1; TRBD2 matches 15 bases. The J segment lost 10 bases and the V segment lost 4 bases, leaving 6 bases of the junction unmatched. The CDR3 is made up of 15 amino acids. CDR1 and CDR2 from the germline V gene are SGHRS and YFSETQ. DNA of the CDR3: TGCGCCAGCAGCACCATGGGGACTAGCGGGAGGGAGCAGTTCTTC. Its protein is CASSTMGTSGREQFF.

The chain is built from TRBV6-5 and TRBJ2-3, with 13 bases lining up with TRBD2. This CDR3 is 15 amino acids long. The V and J ends lost 6 bases and 3 bases, in that order; junction bases with no gene match: 3. Looked up from germline, CDR1 is MNHEY and CDR2 is SVGAGI. This CDR3 reads CASRLTSGGTDTQYF. For the CDR3, the DNA is TGTGCCAGCAGACTGACTAGCGGGGGGACAGATACGCAGTATTTT.

V usage is TRBV11-2 and J usage is TRBJ2-1; tentatively, D is TRBD2 (6 bases). Per the germline V gene, CDR1 is SGHAT and CDR2 is FQNNGV. The V end lost 8 bases, the J end lost 2 bases, and 16 bases lay between the germline ends. The CDR3 consists of 15 residues. The CDR3: CASREGGTTYNEQFF. Written as DNA, the CDR3 is TGTGCCAGCCGAGAAGGCGGGACCACCTACAATGAGCAGTTCTTC.

This chain links TRBV3-1 (or the pseudogene TRBV3-2) with TRBJ1-6, with 8 bases fitting TRBD1. The length of the CDR3 is 15 residues. The germline V gene has CDR1 LGHDT and CDR2 YNNKEL (reference sequence). J gave up 5 bases and V 3 bases, and 3 bases lay outside the gene matches. The CDR3 sequence: CASSQTGVNNSPLHF. CDR3 sequence (DNA): TGTGCCAGCAGCCAGACAGGGGTAAATAATTCACCCCTCCACTTT.

This clone was observed once. This chain uses TRBV3-1 (or the pseudogene TRBV3-2) with TRBJ2-1; 8 bases are shared with TRBD2. Trimming took 3 bases from V and 7 from J; bases not matched to a gene: 11. The CDR3 length is 16 residues. CDR1 and CDR2 (germline): LGHDT, YNNKEL (reference sequence). The CDR3 sequence: CASSHPGTRSENEQFF. In DNA form, the CDR3 reads TGTGCCAGCAGCCATCCGGGGACTAGAAGTGAGAATGAGCAGTTCTTC.

The rearrangement joins TRBV9 to TRBJ2-7, with D possibly being TRBD1 (5 bases). V was shortened by 0 bases and J by 0 bases, with 7 bases between the two germline ends. This CDR3 comprises 14 residues. In germline, CDR1 is SGDLS, CDR2 YYNGEE. CDR3 region: CASSVGGSSYEQYF. The DNA for the CDR3 is TGTGCCAGCAGCGTAGGGGGCAGCTCCTACGAGCAGTACTTC.

This sequence joins TRBV18 and TRBJ2-7; 7 nucleotides align to TRBD1. CDR3 length: 13 residues. The ends lost 6 bases at V and 6 bases at J; junction bases unmatched: 8. CDR1 KGHSH and CDR2 LQKENI come from the germline V gene. This CDR3 is CASSGTDEGEQYF. In nucleotides, the CDR3 is TGTGCCAGCTCCGGGACAGACGAAGGCGAGCAGTACTTC.

This chain connects TRBV29-1 to TRBJ1-1; D call uncertain. V was clipped by 6 bases and J by 3 bases, with 11 bases between them. This CDR3 is 12 amino acids long. Looked up from germline, CDR1 is SQVTM and CDR2 is ANQGSEA. In nucleotides, the CDR3 is TGCAGCGTATTAGGAGGGTACACTGAAGCTTTCTTT. Translation gives CSVLGGYTEAFF. Full variable domain (remainder filled in from reference TRBV29-1 and TRBJ1-1): SAVISQKPSRDICQRGTSLTIQCQVDSQVTMMFWYRQQPGQSLTLIATANQGSEATYESGFVIDKFPISRPNLTFSTLTVSNMSPEDSSIYLCSVLGGYTEAFFGQGTRLTVV.

The V gene is TRBV24-1, the J gene TRBJ2-1; 7 nucleotides line up with TRBD2. The germline CDR1 and CDR2 sequences are KGHDR and SFDVKD. V lost 0 bases, J lost 8 bases, and 9 bases stayed unmatched. There are 16 residues in the CDR3. The CDR3 spells CATSDLGAGIRDEQFF. The CDR3 DNA reads TGTGCCACCAGTGATTTGGGAGCGGGAATCAGAGATGAGCAGTTCTTC.

The chain has TRBV7-2 and TRBJ2-7, with D maybe TRBD1 (5 bases). CDR1 is SGHTA, CDR2 FQGNSA, per germline. The V end was cut by 2 bases, the J end by 6 bases, with 8 bases between. The CDR3 consists of 12 residues. The CDR3 sequence is CASSLLGVEQYF. DNA for the CDR3: TGTGCCAGCAGCTTACTAGGGGTCGAGCAGTACTTC.

This sequence joins TRBV2 and TRBJ1-2; D perhaps matches TRBD1 (5 bases). Trimming left V 5 bases short and J 4 bases short, with 20 bases between. The CDR3 contains 16 residues. Germline values: CDR1 SNHLY, CDR2 FYNNEI. In DNA form, the CDR3 reads TGTGCCAGCAGTTCCTTTACGACAGCGCAATTCTATGGCTACACCTTC. As protein: CASSSFTTAQFYGYTF.

This sequence joins TRBV5-1 and TRBJ1-5; 8 bases agree with TRBD1. The CDR3 consists of 16 residues. From germline, CDR1 is SGHRS and CDR2 YFSETQ. J lost 3 bases, V lost 0 bases, and 5 bases had no gene match. The CDR3 region is CASSLGAGGPNQPQHF. The CDR3 DNA sequence: TGCGCCAGCAGCTTGGGGGCAGGGGGCCCCAATCAGCCCCAGCATTTT.

The V gene is TRBV3-1 (or the pseudogene TRBV3-2), the J gene TRBJ1-5; D gene unclear. Trimming removed 1 base at V and 2 bases at J, with 6 bases between. From germline, CDR1 is LGHDT and CDR2 YNNKEL (reference sequence). This CDR3 spans 14 amino acids. CDR3 DNA sequence: TGTGCCAGCAGCCAAGTGGCGGGCAATCAGCCCCAGCATTTT. Translated, it gives CASSQVAGNQPQHF.

This clone was seen only a few times. This chain links TRBV18 with TRBJ1-5, with TRBD1 matching 7 bases. Germline loops: CDR1 KGHSH, CDR2 LQKENI. J gave up 6 bases and V 4 bases, and 6 bases lay outside the gene matches. The CDR3 loop spans 14 amino acids. This chain's CDR3 is CASSLQGGGQPQHF. CDR3 nucleotides: TGTGCCAGCTCACTTCAGGGGGGAGGTCAGCCCCAGCATTTT.

The genes are TRBV19 and TRBJ1-1; weak D call: TRBD1 (5 bases). V was trimmed by 3 bases and J by 2 bases, leaving 10 bases between them. Germline CDR1 and CDR2: LNHDA and SQIVND (reference sequence). The CDR3 sequence is 14 residues long. The DNA for the CDR3 is TGTGCCAGTAGTATGGACACATCCAACACTGAAGCTTTCTTT. This translates into CASSMDTSNTEAFF.

The chain carries TRBV10-1 and TRBJ1-4; no clear D. CDR1 and CDR2 from the germline V gene are WNHNN and SYGVQD (reference sequence). The CDR3 is 13 amino acids. V was shortened by 5 bases and J by 3 bases, with 7 bases between the two germline ends. The CDR3 spells CASSSTSNEKLFF. The CDR3 bases are TGCGCCAGCAGTTCAACATCTAATGAAAAACTGTTTTTT.

V and J are TRBV7-2 and TRBJ2-7; D not resolved. The CDR3 runs to 15 residues. Germline values: CDR1 SGHTA, CDR2 FQGNSA. V was pared by 1 base and J by 0 bases, with 10 bases between. The CDR3 spells CASSLGLLNSYEQYF. CDR3 DNA: TGTGCCAGCAGCTTAGGGCTGCTGAACTCCTACGAGCAGTACTTC.

This sequence joins TRBV30 and TRBJ1-3; no definite D call. Germline V gene sequence: CDR1 GTSNPN, CDR2 SVGIG (reference sequence). V was pared by 1 base and J by 2 bases, with 9 bases between. The CDR3 length is 14 residues. CDR3 DNA: TGTGCCTGGAGTGCCAAGGGAGCTGGAAACACCATATATTTT. This codes for CAWSAKGAGNTIYF.

The chain recombines TRBV6-4 with TRBJ1-2, with TRBD1 as a possible D gene (6 bases). With 2 bases removed from V and 4 bases from J, the gap between germline ends came to 8 bases. In germline, CDR1 is MRHNA, CDR2 SNTAGT. This CDR3 comprises 13 residues. The CDR3 is CASSDPDSYGYTF. CDR3 coding DNA: TGTGCCAGCAGTGACCCGGACAGCTATGGCTACACCTTC.

This chain uses TRBV6-6 with TRBJ2-3; 13 bases map to TRBD2. Germline trimming cut 4 bases from V and 7 bases from J; bases unmatched to any gene: 8. Germline-derived CDR1 and CDR2 are MNHNY and SVGAGI (reference sequence). The CDR3 has 16 residues. The CDR3 reads CASSFSGLAGSNTQYF. The CDR3 bases are TGTGCCAGCAGTTTTTCGGGACTAGCGGGATCTAATACGCAGTATTTT.

The chain joins TRBV10-3 to TRBJ1-2; weak D call: TRBD1 (6 bases). Deletions cut 6 bases from V and 3 bases from J, with 14 bases between. CDR1 and CDR2 from the germline V gene are ENHRY and SYGVKD. The CDR3 is 14 residues long. The CDR3: CAISQQGHDYGYTF. Written as DNA, the CDR3 is TGTGCCATCAGCCAACAGGGCCACGACTATGGCTACACCTTC.